This T cell receptor beta chain was identified during a study of regulatory T cells in long-lasting Graves disease. General study results and limits: Newly diagnosed disease favored TRBV20-1 and TRBJ2-1 over persistent disease.

Time point of the sample: persistent/refractory GD, antithyroid drugs over 5 years with positive TRAb. There was RNA extracted from PBMCs, and the TCR library was made from it. The length of the CDR3 is 16 residues. CDR1 SGHRS and CDR2 YFSETQ come from the germline V gene. Trimming pared 4 bases from V and 7 bases from J, leaving 20 bases between. As for this clonotype: Its antigen remains unknown.

Library construction for TCR beta used iRepertoire HTBI primers and Arm-PCR of CDR3 regions. Via MiXCR, TCRdb re-called the multiplex PCR reads, giving one row per CDR3 protein. The sample yields approximately 400,000 distinct CDR3 sequences, 23% seen once. The TCR comes from a female donor with Graves disease. The source was peripheral blood mononuclear cells (PBMCs), collected when the disease was refractory, from a patient treated with antithyroid drugs. V usage is TRBV5-1 and J usage is TRBJ1-4, with D perhaps matching TRBD1 (6 bases). The CDR3 loop is CASSPGLTGTGEKLFF. CDR3 sequence (DNA): TGCGCCAGCAGCCCGGGCCTGACAGGAACTGGTGAAAAACTGTTTTTT.